This T cell receptor (beta chain) was profiled in a study of cytomegalovirus exposure and HLA in healthy donors. Study at large: There were some 400 genotyped donors. Of these, about 80% fell in the genetic ancestry cluster associated with self-reported Caucasian donors. Overall study results and limits: Many donors shared some public TCRs, even though most TCR sequences were rare. In vitro, a few CMV-associated chains proved specific for CMV antigens. In an earlier analysis, about 87% or about 30%: the productive usage of most TCR beta V segments.

The PCR employed 60 Vbeta primers together with 13 Jbeta primers. Method: immunoSEQ multiplex PCR; TCRdb's copy keeps in-frame clones and lacks some. The top ten clones hold just over 1% of a sample with some 130,000 clones, about 80% of them seen once. The CDR3 extends over 14 amino acids. Per germline, CDR1 MNHNY and CDR2 SVGAGI (reference sequence). Trimming at V came to 6 bases and at J to 6 bases, leaving 5 bases not matched to a gene. This clone came up a few times. Its antigen remains unknown. The clonotype comes from a human donor in good health. Specimen: PBMCs. The genes are TRBV6-6 and TRBJ1-6, with TRBD1 matching over 7 bases. In DNA form, the CDR3 reads TGTGCCAGCAGCGACGACAGGGCTAATTCACCCCTCCACTTT. Protein: CASSDDRANSPLHF.